These T cell receptor beta chains were read from a single sample in a study of neurological immune-mediated disorders. TCRdb reprocessed the 5' RACE reads via MiXCR and lists one record per CDR3 protein. The profile shows 26,000 or so distinct CDR3 sequences, 10% to 15% of them singletons. The sequencing input was PBMCs. The receptors originated from a man aged 55 to 70 in good health. Each CDR3 is given with its conserved first and last residue. Fields, in order: D gene, J gene, V gene, clone size, CDR3 DNA, CDR3 protein. A D gene is named only where the DNA matches it firmly. Size is omitted from some rows. Given values are once, few, many or a class for expanded clones.

NA,TRBJ2-1,TRBV7-2,many,TGTGCCAGCAGCTTAGATTCCTCTGAGCAGTTCTTC,CASSLDSSEQFF
NA,TRBJ2-7,TRBV18,many,TGTGCCAGCTCACCTCCAAGGTTTCCGGACGAGCAGTACTTC,CASSPPRFPDEQYF
NA,TRBJ2-2,TRBV29-1,many,TGCAGCGTACGACAGCTCAACACCGGGGAGCTGTTTTTT,CSVRQLNTGELFF
NA,TRBJ2-6,TRBV28,many,TGTGCCAGCAGTACAGCTTCTGGGGCCAACGTCCTGACTTTC,CASSTASGANVLTF
TRBD1,TRBJ2-5,TRBV20-1,many,TGCAGTGCTGTCCCGGCCGACAGGGACCAAGAGACCCAGTACTTC,CSAVPADRDQETQYF
NA,TRBJ2-2,TRBV10-3,many,TGTGCCATCAGTGAGGCCCTGGGGACCGGGGAGCTGTTTTTT,CAISEALGTGELFF
TRBD1,TRBJ1-1,TRBV5-6,many,TGTGCCAGCAGCTTGGGGGACAGGGGGCGACTTACTGAAGCTTTCTTT,CASSLGDRGRLTEAFF
NA,TRBJ2-5,TRBV5-1,many,TGCGCCAGCAGCTTGGTCACAGGGTCAGAGACCCAGTACTTC,CASSLVTGSETQYF
NA,TRBJ1-1,TRBV3-1,many,TGTGCCAGCAGCCAAGGGAAAGGGGAAGCTTTCTTT,CASSQGKGEAFF
NA,TRBJ2-7,TRBV14,NA,TGTGCCAGCAGCCAAGATTCAGGGATGAACGAGTACTTC,CASSQDSGMNEYF